This TCR beta chain is from a study of cytomegalovirus exposure and HLA in healthy donors (dated by TCRdb to 2017 to 2019). Broadly, across the study: An earlier analysis of some 600 of the donors reported 276 Gb of sequence data and around 110 million unique TCR beta sequences obtained from 180 million or so T cells. An early release that covered approximately 600 HLA-typed donors contained about 300 gigabases of sequencing data and around 80 million unique TCR sequences. The genetic ancestry cluster associated with self-reported Caucasian donors included 70% to 85% of the approximately 410 genotyped donors. The study was designed to test whether signatures of past pathogen exposure could be identified by cataloging public T cell receptors. Using immunosequencing, the study profiled T cell repertoires from roughly 650 subjects and related those repertoires to cytomegalovirus serostatus. A separate validation cohort of roughly 130 different subjects was used in addition to the 666-subject first cohort. To predict cytomegalovirus infection status, the study brought together high-throughput TCR immunosequencing, statistical association of individual TCRs with disease status, and machine learning. In a later analysis, previously published TCR beta repertoires from 600 to 850 donors were re-analyzed and high-resolution HLA genotyping was added so that TCR occurrence patterns could be studied. Rather than drawing on any new phenotypic data, the later analysis identified candidate immune exposures from TCR beta sequences and the way those sequences occurred across donors. In an earlier analysis of roughly 540 of the donors, high-throughput TCR beta sequencing was used to judge whether each TCR beta V gene segment behaved as functional or pseudogenic. Donor age, sex, ethnicity and CMV serostatus were compiled alongside the repertoire data. Genome-wide SNP genotypes for about three fifths of the roughly 670 donors were used in a later genetic analysis, which treated that subset as a discovery cohort. Every discovery cohort repertoire had been produced on one sequencing platform. HLA typing included class I and class II loci at four-digit resolution. Typing coverage varied by locus: roughly 629-630 donors for A, B, C, DRB1 and DQB1; approximately 500 for DQA1; 606 for DPA1; more than 450 for DPB1. Roughly five DR-DQ haplotypes were handled as single units for association and clustering because linkage in the cohort was strong. Among a few hundred genotyped donors of the cohort, an average of 235,054 unique TCR beta nucleotide sequences were sequenced per donor, roughly 18% of them non-productive.

As to this clone: Its antigen target is currently unknown. There are no base qualities to consult, and no much larger clone falls within one base.

The cohort consisted of 650 to 850 healthy bone marrow donors. All cohort members were sampled while nominally healthy, although unrecorded immune exposures were likely present. The donor was CMV seronegative and was included in the group of approximately 350 seronegative cohort members. Every donor gave a peripheral blood sample, and the peripheral blood mononuclear cells from that sample were used for TCR beta sequencing. The Qiagen DNeasy Blood Extraction Kit was used to extract genomic DNA from the blood cell samples. The library was made by the immunoSEQ multiplex PCR assay. A mixture of 60 forward primers for TCR Vbeta segments and 13 reverse primers for TCR Jbeta segments was used in the multiplex PCR. A multiplex PCR assay on genomic DNA amplified the CDR3 region of rearranged TCR beta genes. On the Illumina HiSeq System, the amplified TCR beta libraries were sequenced as 87-base-pair reads. In the paper's pipeline: Across the 670 or so repertoires, a later analysis counted approximately 83 million unique TCR beta chains, 9.5 million to 13 million of which were shared by at least two donors. Raw reads were error-corrected and collapsed into unique sequences by a nearest-neighbor algorithm in which closely related sequences were merged to remove PCR and sequencing errors. V, D and J gene segments were assigned by aligning CDR3 sequences to IMGT reference sequences. For a sequence to be retained, a match of at least six nucleotides to both a V gene segment and a J gene segment was required. Rearrangements were classified as productive when the CDR3 lacked stop codons and remained in frame with V and J, and all other rearrangements were classified as non-productive. Following IMGT convention, CDR3 was defined as the stretch from the second conserved V-encoded cysteine to the conserved J-encoded phenylalanine. In an earlier analysis of around 540 of the donors, sequences lacking an unambiguous match to a single V gene segment were excluded. In an earlier analysis of some 590 of the donors, a V segment was called functional when productive rearrangements were above 56.7%, and segregating when the standard deviation between donors exceeded 5%. To diagnose cytomegalovirus status from the catalog of TCR beta chain sequences, a statistical classification framework was built. V and J gene assignment, in a later analysis, came from comparing TCR nucleotide sequences with IMGT/GENE-DB human TR gene sequences. In a later analysis, CDR3 sequences and most-parsimonious VDJ recombination scenarios were assigned using the TCRdist pipeline. A later analysis defined each TCR beta chain by its CDR3 amino acid sequence plus V-gene family, and excluded reads lacking a unique V-gene family. As a way to deal with suspected cross-contamination and a sequencing artifact, a later analysis dropped 640 or so nucleotide sequences that were highly shared and had low generation probability. A later analysis calculated a clonal expansion index for each public chain from normalized within-repertoire ranks of inferred template counts. In a later analysis, generation probabilities were computed with a VDJ recombination model fitted to out-of-frame rearrangements, and the resulting probabilities were checked against IGoR. A later analysis scored TCR-TCR, TCR-HLA and TCR-CMV co-occurrence with hypergeometric tests, applying a repertoire-size bias correction to TCR pairs. A later analysis estimated false discovery rates by permuting HLA or CMV assignments 20 times. In a later analysis, co-occurring TCRs were grouped using DBSCAN, with TCRdist sequence similarity added in when clustering inside HLA-allele-positive subsets. Repertoires with fewer than 30,000 or more than 120,000 public chains were left out of co-occurrence clustering, as were roughly five repertoires with anomalous nucleotide sharing. Here the immuneACCESS table is served through TCRdb, limited to in-frame sequences with V and J called. Missing clones are a known gap in these copies; in checked studies unresolved V genes cover under half, and the rest lacks a known reason. The DNA was the basis for D and trimming; V, J and clone size are from that table. The sample contains 95,000 to 150,000 clones, more than 75% of them found a single time. Around 1.8% of the sample goes to the ten largest clones.

The CDR3 starts with the cysteine, ends with the phenylalanine, and has 17 residues. Only CDR3 DNA remains: 51 bases, in frame from the first base. V trim: 0 bases; J trim: 6 bases; unmatched bases: 7. CDR1 LGHNA and CDR2 YNFKEQ are derived from the germline V gene. Broader findings and caveats from the paper: Correlated functional status among segregating V segments might be attributable to linkage disequilibrium, but an unknown experimental factor could not be ruled out. In a later analysis, several top co-occurrence clusters were reported to appear linked to parvovirus B19, influenza, CMV and Epstein-Barr virus. An association between a missense DCLRE1C variant and V-gene and J-gene trimming of TCR beta chains was found in a later genetic analysis and replicated in an independent cohort. The study listed 164 TCR beta chains as associated with cytomegalovirus. A group of highly shared sequence variants was considered likely to be a technical artifact of the sequencing pipeline. Strong co-occurrence of HLA alleles, especially DR and DQ, made assigning TCR associations to individual alleles difficult. An earlier analysis of 587 of the donors showed that most TCR beta V segments appeared in productive rearrangements either about 87% or about 30% of the time, which broadly matched IMGT annotations. According to the authors, the approach could potentially be generalized to other disease states and immunological phenotypes. According to a later analysis, TCR association rates differed among HLA loci, with DRB1 alleles showing the most associated TCRs and HLA-C alleles showing the fewest. In a later analysis, HLA-associated TCR beta chains showed more clonal expansion and lower generation probabilities than non-associated chains that were equally common. The classifier was reported to diagnose cytomegalovirus status with high specificity and sensitivity in both the original cohort and the validation cohort. Specific HLA alleles were associated with over 15,000 TCR beta sequences at a false discovery rate of 0.05 in a later analysis. A few of the identified cytomegalovirus-associated TCR beta chains were confirmed in vitro to be specific for cytomegalovirus antigens. Most TCR sequences were observed very rarely across donors, whereas some public TCRs were present in many individuals. In this cohort, only TCR beta chains were sequenced, and detectable features were limited by the absence of alpha or paired-chain data. Seventeen rarely observed V segments, including chromosome 9 orphons, were excluded from the earlier analysis of several hundred of the donors because counts were too low. The presence/absence analyses assumed that sequencing depth was roughly uniform across donors, and that assumption may not be true. Because HLA typing was unavailable for some donors at each locus, only the typed subset was used in association tests. Immune exposure information for the cohort was limited to CMV serostatus. A further reported finding was that TCR beta sequences accurately predicted the HLA-A and HLA-B alleles for most subjects in the first cohort. A later analysis found that most CMV-associated TCR beta chains appeared HLA-restricted, with HLA associations seemingly driven largely by CMV exposure. Compared with the roughly 670-donor mean, donors in an Asian-associated ancestry cluster had fewer N-insertions in productive TCRs, according to a later genetic analysis. Some IMGT-functional V segments, including TRBV6-2 and TRBV6-3, could not be told apart with the 87-base-pair reads, so those segments were excluded.

The sequence came from a young man in good health and CMV-seronegative. The rearrangement combines TRBV4-2 with TRBJ2-3; TRBD2 fits 12 bases in the junction. Sequences were obtained from PBMCs. The CDR3 corresponds to CASSQDPSGGAYDTQYF. The DNA sequence is as follows: TGTGCCAGCAGCCAAGACCCTAGCGGGGGGGCGTACGATACGCAGTATTTT.